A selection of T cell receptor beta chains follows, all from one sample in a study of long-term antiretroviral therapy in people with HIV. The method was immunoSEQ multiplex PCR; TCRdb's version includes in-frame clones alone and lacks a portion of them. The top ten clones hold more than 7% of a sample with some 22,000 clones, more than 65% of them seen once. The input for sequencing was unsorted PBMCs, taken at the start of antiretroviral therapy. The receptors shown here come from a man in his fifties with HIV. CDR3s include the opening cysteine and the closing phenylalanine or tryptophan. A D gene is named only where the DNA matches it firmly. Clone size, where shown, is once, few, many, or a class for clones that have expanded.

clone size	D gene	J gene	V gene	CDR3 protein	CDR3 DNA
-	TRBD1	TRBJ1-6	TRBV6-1	CASSEVGQGDNSPLHF	TGTGCCAGCAGTGAAGTGGGACAGGGAGATAATTCACCCCTCCACTTT
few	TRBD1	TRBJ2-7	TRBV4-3	CASSLDRGSSREQYF	TGCGCCAGCAGCCTCGACAGGGGGTCTTCCCGCGAGCAGTACTTC
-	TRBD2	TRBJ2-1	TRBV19	CASSIALAGVNEQFF	TGTGCCAGTAGTATTGCGTTAGCGGGAGTCAATGAGCAGTTCTTC
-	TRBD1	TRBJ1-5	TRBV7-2	CASSIRTGDNQPQHF	TGTGCCAGCAGCATCAGGACAGGAGATAATCAGCCCCAGCATTTT
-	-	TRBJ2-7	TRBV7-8	CASAPLRGANEQYF	TGTGCCAGCGCACCTCTTCGGGGTGCCAACGAGCAGTACTTC
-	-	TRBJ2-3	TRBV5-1	CASTQDVWGNTQYF	TGCGCCAGCACGCAGGACGTCTGGGGGAATACGCAGTATTTT
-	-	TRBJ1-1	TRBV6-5	CASSYGHLNTEAFF	TGTGCCAGCAGTTACGGACACTTGAACACTGAAGCTTTCTTT
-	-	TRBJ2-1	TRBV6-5	CASSFRTVTTYNEQFF	TGTGCCAGCAGTTTTCGGACAGTAACAACCTACAATGAGCAGTTCTTC
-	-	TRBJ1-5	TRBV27	CASSLSGSNQPQHF	TGTGCCAGCAGTTTATCGGGCAGCAATCAGCCCCAGCATTTT
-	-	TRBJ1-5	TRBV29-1	CSVGAGPNQPQHF	TGCAGCGTTGGGGCAGGGCCCAATCAGCCCCAGCATTTT
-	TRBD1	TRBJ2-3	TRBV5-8	CASSFDPGQVEDTQYF	TGTGCCAGCAGCTTTGACCCGGGACAGGTCGAAGATACGCAGTATTTT
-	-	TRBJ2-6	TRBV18	CASSHQETVNSGANVLTF	TGTGCCAGCTCACACCAGGAGACCGTTAACTCTGGGGCCAACGTCCTGACTTTC
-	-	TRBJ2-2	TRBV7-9	CASSVAGATGELFF	TGTGCCAGCAGCGTCGCAGGGGCCACCGGGGAGCTGTTTTTT
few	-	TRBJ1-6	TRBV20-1	CSALRDSPLHF	TGCAGTGCCCTGAGGGATTCACCCCTCCACTTT
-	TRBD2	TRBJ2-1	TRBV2	CAKVAGRSYNEQFF	TGTGCCAAGGTAGCGGGGCGCTCCTACAATGAGCAGTTCTTC
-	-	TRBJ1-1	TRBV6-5	CASSYERNTEAFF	TGTGCCAGCAGTTACGAAAGGAACACTGAAGCTTTCTTT
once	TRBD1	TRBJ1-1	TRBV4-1	CASSSWTGDTEAFF	TGCGCCAGCAGCTCTTGGACAGGGGACACTGAAGCTTTCTTT
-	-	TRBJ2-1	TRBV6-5	CASSYLGGNEQFF	TGTGCCAGCAGTTACTTAGGAGGTAATGAGCAGTTCTTC
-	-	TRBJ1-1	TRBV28	CASSLGRGRGGTEAFF	TGTGCCAGCAGTTTAGGTCGCGGCAGGGGAGGAACTGAAGCTTTCTTT
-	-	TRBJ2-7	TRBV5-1	CASSLNRLTYEQYF	TGCGCCAGCAGCTTAAACAGGTTGACCTACGAGCAGTACTTC
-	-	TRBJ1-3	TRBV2	CASRLRVLGNTIYF	TGTGCCAGCAGGCTTAGGGTTCTCGGAAACACCATATATTTT
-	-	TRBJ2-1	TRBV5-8	CASSLVPLTLNSYNEQFF	TGTGCCAGCAGCTTGGTCCCCTTGACTCTCAACTCCTACAATGAGCAGTTCTTC
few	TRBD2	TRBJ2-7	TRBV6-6	CASSYGPGRAYEQYF	TGTGCCAGCAGTTACGGGCCAGGGAGGGCCTACGAGCAGTACTTC
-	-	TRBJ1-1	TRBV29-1	CSVEAGQLGTEAFF	TGCAGCGTTGAAGCCGGACAGTTAGGCACTGAAGCTTTCTTT
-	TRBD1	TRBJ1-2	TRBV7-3	CASSPQDRAGDYGYTF	TGTGCCAGCAGCCCCCAGGACAGGGCAGGCGACTATGGCTACACCTTC
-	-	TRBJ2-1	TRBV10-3	CAIAGASYNEQFF	TGTGCCATCGCGGGGGCCTCCTACAATGAGCAGTTCTTC
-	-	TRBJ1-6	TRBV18	CASSAGEATPLHF	TGTGCCAGCTCAGCTGGCGAGGCAACACCCCTCCACTTT